This T cell receptor (beta chain) came from a study of OX40 agonist ivuxolimab in advanced cancers. This CDR3 has 14 amino acids. V was cut by 3 bases and J by 0 bases, with 6 bases left in between. CDR1 is KGHSH, CDR2 LQKENI, per germline. Some clones are missing from TCRdb's copy, which holds only in-frame ones; the method was immunoSEQ multiplex PCR. This table holds about 80,000 clones, approximately 92% found once. This chain joins TRBV18 and TRBJ1-3, with D maybe TRBD1 (5 bases). The sequencing used CD4+ or CD8+ T cells sorted from blood, collected in a trial of the OX40 agonist ivuxolimab. This clonotype was sampled from an adult with an advanced solid tumor such as melanoma, head and neck, liver or kidney cancer. The CDR3: CASSPGVSGNTIYF. The CDR3 DNA sequence: TGTGCCAGCTCACCGGGGGTCTCTGGAAACACCATATATTTT.